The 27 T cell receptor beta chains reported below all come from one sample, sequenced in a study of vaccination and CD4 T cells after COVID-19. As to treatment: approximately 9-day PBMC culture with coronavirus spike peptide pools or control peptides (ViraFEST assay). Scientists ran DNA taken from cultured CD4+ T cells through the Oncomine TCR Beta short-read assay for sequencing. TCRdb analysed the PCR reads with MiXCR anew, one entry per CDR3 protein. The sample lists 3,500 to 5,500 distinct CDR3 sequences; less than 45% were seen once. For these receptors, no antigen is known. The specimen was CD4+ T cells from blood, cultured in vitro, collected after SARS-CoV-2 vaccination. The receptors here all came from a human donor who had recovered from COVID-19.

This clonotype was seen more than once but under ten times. In DNA form, the CDR3 reads TGTGCCAGCAGTGAATCTCGACAGGGGGCAAGGCCCCAGCATTTT. The encoded protein is CASSESRQGARPQHF. V usage is TRBV2 and J usage is TRBJ1-5, with 10 bases fitting TRBD1. CDR1 and CDR2 from the germline V gene are SNHLY and FYNNEI. The ends lost 2 bases at V and 9 bases at J; junction bases unmatched: 7. CDR3 length: 15 residues.

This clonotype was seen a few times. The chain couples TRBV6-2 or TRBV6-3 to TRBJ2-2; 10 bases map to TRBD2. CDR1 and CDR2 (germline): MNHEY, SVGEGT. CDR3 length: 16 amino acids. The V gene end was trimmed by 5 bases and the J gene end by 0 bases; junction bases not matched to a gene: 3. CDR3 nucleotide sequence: TGTGCCAGCAGTCTACTAGCGGGGACGAACACCGGGGAGCTGTTTTTT. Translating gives CASSLLAGTNTGELFF.

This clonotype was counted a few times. This chain's CDR3 is CASSPDRSRPTEAFF. DNA of the CDR3: TGTGCCAGCAGCCCAGACCGGTCTAGGCCCACTGAAGCTTTCTTT. The rearrangement uses TRBV5-4 and TRBJ1-1, with unresolved D. Trimming shortened V by 4 bases and J by 4 bases, and 17 bases separated the two germline ends. CDR3 length: 15 amino acids. CDR1 SGHNT and CDR2 YYREEE come from the germline V gene (reference sequence).

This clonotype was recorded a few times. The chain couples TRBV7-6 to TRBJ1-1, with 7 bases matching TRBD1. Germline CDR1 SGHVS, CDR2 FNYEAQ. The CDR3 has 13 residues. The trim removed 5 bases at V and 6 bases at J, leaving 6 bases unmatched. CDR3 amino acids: CASSPRDRAEAFF. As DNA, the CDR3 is TGTGCCAGCAGCCCTAGGGACAGAGCTGAAGCTTTCTTT. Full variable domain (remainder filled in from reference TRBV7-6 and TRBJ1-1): GAGVSQSPRYKVTKRGQDVALRCDPISGHVSLYWYRQALGQGPEFLTYFNYEAQQDKSGLPNDRFSAERPEGSISTLTIQRTEQRDSAMYRCASSPRDRAEAFFGQGTRLTVV.

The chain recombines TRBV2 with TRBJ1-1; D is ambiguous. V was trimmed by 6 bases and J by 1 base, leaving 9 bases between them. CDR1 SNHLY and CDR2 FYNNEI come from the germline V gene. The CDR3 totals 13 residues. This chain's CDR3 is CASRGRQNTEAFF. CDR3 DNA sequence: TGTGCCAGCAGGGGCAGACAGAACACTGAAGCTTTCTTT.

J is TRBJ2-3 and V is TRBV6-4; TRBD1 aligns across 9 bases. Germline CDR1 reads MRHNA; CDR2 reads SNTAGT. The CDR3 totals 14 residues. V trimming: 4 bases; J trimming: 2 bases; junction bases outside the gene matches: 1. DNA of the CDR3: TGTGCCAGCAGTGGGGACAGGGACACAGATACGCAGTATTTT. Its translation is CASSGDRDTDTQYF.

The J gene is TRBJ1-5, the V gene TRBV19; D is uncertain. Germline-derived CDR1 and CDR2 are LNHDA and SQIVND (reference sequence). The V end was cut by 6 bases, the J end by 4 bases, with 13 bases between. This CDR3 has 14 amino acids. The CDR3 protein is CASSTGSRNQPQHF. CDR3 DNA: TGTGCCAGTAGCACGGGGTCTCGGAATCAGCCCCAGCATTTT.

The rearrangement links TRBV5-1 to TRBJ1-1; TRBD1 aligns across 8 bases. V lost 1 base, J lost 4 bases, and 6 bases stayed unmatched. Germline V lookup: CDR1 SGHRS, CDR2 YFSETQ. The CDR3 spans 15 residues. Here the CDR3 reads CASSLIQGGGTEAFF. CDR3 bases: TGCGCCAGCAGCTTGATACAGGGGGGTGGCACTGAAGCTTTCTTT.

CDR3 nucleotide sequence: TGTGCCAGCAGTGACCGCGACTCGCTAGGCTACACCTTC. It specifies CASSDRDSLGYTF. This chain links TRBV2 with TRBJ1-2; D ambiguous. Germline loops: CDR1 SNHLY, CDR2 FYNNEI. The CDR3 contains 13 residues. V was pared by 3 bases and J by 8 bases, with 13 bases between.

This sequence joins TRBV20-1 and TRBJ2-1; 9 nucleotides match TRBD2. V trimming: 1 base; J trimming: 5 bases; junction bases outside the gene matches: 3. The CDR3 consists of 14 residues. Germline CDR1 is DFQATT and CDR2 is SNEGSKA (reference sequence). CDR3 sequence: CSARASGANNEQFF. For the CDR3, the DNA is TGCAGTGCTAGAGCTAGCGGGGCGAACAATGAGCAGTTCTTC.

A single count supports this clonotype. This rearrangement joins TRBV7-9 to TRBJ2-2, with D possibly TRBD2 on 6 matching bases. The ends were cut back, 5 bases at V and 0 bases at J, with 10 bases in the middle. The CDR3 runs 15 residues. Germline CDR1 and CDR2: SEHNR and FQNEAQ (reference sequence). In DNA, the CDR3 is TGTGCCAGCAGCGCGGGACGCGCGAACACCGGGGAGCTGTTTTTT. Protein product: CASSAGRANTGELFF.

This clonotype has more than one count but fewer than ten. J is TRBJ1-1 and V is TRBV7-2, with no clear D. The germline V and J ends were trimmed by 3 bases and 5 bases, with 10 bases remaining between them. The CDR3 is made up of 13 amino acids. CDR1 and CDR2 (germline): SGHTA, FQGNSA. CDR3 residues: CASSFNSRTEAFF. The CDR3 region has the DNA TGTGCCAGCAGCTTTAATAGCAGGACTGAAGCTTTCTTT.

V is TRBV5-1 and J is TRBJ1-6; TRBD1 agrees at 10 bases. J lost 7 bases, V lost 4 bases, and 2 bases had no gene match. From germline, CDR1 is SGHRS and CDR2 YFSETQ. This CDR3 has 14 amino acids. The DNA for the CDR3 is TGCGCCAGCAGCCTGGGACAGGGGAATTCACCCCTCCACTTT. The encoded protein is CASSLGQGNSPLHF.

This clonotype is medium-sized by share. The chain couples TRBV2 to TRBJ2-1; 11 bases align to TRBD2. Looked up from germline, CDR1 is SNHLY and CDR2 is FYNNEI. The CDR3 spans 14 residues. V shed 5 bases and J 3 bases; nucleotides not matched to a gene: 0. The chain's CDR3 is CASSTSGSYNEQFF. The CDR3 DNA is TGTGCCAGCAGTACTAGCGGGAGCTACAATGAGCAGTTCTTC.

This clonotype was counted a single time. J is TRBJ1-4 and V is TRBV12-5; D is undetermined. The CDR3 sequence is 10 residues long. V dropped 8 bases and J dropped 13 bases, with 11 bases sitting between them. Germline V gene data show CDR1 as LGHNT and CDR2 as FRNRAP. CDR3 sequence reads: CASNRWGLFF. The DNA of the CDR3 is TGTGCTAGTAACCGATGGGGACTGTTTTTT.

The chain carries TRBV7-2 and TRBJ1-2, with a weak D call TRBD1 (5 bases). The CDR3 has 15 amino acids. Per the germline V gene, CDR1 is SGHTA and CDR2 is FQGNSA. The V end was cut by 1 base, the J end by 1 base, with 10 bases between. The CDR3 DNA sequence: TGTGCCAGCAGCTTAGTCCGGGGGGTTAACTATGGCTACACCTTC. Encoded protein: CASSLVRGVNYGYTF.

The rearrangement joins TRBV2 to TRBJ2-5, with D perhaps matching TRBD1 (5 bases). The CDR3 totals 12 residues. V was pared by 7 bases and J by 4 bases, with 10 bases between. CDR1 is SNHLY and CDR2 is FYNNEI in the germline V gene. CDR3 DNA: TGTGCCAGCAAGGGGTCCGGAGAGACCCAGTACTTC. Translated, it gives CASKGSGETQYF.

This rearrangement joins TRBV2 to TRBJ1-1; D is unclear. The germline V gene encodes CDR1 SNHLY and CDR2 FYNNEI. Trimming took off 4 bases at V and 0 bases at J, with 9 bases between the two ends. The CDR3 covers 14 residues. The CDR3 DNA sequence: TGTGCCAGCAGTGGGGCAGCCATGAACACTGAAGCTTTCTTT. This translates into CASSGAAMNTEAFF.

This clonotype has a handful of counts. The CDR3 loop is CASSSSPRGGKDTGELFF. Written as DNA, the CDR3 is TGTGCCAGCAGCTCCAGCCCGCGGGGGGGGAAGGACACCGGGGAGCTGTTTTTT. V and J are TRBV7-2 and TRBJ2-2, with TRBD2 matching over 9 bases. In germline, CDR1 is SGHTA, CDR2 FQGNSA. The CDR3 contains 18 residues. V dropped 4 bases and J dropped 3; count of bases not matched to a gene: 12.

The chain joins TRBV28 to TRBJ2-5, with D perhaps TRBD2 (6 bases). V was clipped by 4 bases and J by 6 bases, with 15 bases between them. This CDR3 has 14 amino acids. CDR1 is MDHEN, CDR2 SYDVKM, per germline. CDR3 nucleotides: TGTGCCAGCAGTTACCCGGGGACTGAGAAGACCCAGTACTTC. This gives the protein CASSYPGTEKTQYF.

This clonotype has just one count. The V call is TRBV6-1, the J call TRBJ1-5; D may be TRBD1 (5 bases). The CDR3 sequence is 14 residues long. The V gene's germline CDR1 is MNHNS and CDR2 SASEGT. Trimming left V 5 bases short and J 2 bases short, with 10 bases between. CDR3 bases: TGTGCCAGCAGTCTTCAGGGAGGCAATCAGCCCCAGCATTTT. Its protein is CASSLQGGNQPQHF.

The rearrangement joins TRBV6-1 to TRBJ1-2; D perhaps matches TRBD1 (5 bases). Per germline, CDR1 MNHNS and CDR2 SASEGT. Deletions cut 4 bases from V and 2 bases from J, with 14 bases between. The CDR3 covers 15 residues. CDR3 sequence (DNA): TGTGCCAGCAGTGCGGGGCTTCAACTGAACTATGGCTACACCTTC. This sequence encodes CASSAGLQLNYGYTF.

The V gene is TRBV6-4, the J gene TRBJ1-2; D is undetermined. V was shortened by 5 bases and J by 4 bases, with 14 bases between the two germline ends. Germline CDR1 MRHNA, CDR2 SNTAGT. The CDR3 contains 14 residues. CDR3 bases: TGTGCCAGCAGTCCGACGTCATTCTCCTATGGCTACACCTTC. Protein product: CASSPTSFSYGYTF.

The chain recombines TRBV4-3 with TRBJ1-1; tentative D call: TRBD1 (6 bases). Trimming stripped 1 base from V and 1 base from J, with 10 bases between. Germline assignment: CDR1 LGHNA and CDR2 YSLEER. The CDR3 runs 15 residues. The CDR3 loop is CASSQGGTKNTEAFF. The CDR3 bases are TGCGCCAGCAGCCAAGGAGGGACAAAGAACACTGAAGCTTTCTTT.

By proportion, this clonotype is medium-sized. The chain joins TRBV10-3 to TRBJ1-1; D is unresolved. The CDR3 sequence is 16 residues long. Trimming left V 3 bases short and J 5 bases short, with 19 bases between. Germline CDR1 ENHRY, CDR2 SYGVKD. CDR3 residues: CAISDPLRSEGTEAFF. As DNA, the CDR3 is TGTGCCATCAGTGACCCTTTAAGGTCAGAAGGGACTGAAGCTTTCTTT.

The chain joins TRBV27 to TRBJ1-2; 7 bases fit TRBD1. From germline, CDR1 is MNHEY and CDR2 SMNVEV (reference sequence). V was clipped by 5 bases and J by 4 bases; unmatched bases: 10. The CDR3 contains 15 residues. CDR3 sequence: CASSPRQGQAYGYTF. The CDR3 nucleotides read TGTGCCAGCAGTCCCCGACAGGGCCAAGCCTATGGCTACACCTTC.

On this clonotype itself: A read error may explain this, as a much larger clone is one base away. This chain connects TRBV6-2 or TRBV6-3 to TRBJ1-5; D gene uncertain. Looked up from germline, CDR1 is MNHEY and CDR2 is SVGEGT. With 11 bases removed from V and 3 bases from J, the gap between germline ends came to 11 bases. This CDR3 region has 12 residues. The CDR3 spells CAGGRPNQPQHF. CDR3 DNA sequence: TGTGCCGGAGGACGGCCCAATCAGCCCCAGCATTTT.